The next 19 T cell receptor beta chains were all read from a single sample in a study of T cells in Graves' hyperthyroidism and ophthalmopathy. TCR beta CDR3 regions were amplified from RNA transcripts. The study used the HTBI primer set for a first-round RT-PCR of the TCR CDR3. TCRdb redid the calling of the multiplex PCR reads with MiXCR, one entry per CDR3 protein. The sample carries roughly 380,000 distinct CDR3 sequences, about a fifth recorded once. The specimen was blood. These TCRs come from a young woman with Graves' hyperthyroidism.

This clonotype was detected ten times or more. CDR3 in amino acids: CASSPDRGDGYTF. CDR3 DNA sequence: TGTGCCAGCAGTCCGGACAGGGGCGATGGCTACACCTTC. The rearrangement joins TRBV12-3 or TRBV12-4 to TRBJ1-2, with TRBD1 matching over 9 bases. V trimming: 5 bases; J trimming: 6 bases; junction bases outside the gene matches: 4. This CDR3 comprises 13 residues.

This clonotype appeared many times. The chain has TRBV19 and TRBJ1-5; 8 nucleotides agree with TRBD1. CDR1 and CDR2 from the germline V gene are LNHDA and SQIVND (reference sequence). V lost 4 bases to trimming and J lost 3 bases; unmatched junction nucleotides: 8. This CDR3 has 16 residues. The CDR3 DNA is TGTGCCAGTAGTACAATCCAGGGGGCGGCCAATCAGCCCCAGCATTTT. This gives the protein CASSTIQGAANQPQHF.

This clonotype appeared a few times. The chain combines TRBV30 with TRBJ1-1; TRBD1 matches at 9 bases. V dropped 1 base and J dropped 4; count of bases not matched to a gene: 4. CDR1 and CDR2 from the germline V gene are GTSNPN and SVGIG (reference sequence). The CDR3 extends over 14 amino acids. For the CDR3, the DNA is TGTGCCTGGAGTGCACAGGGGGCTTTCACTGAAGCTTTCTTT. It yields the protein CAWSAQGAFTEAFF.

In this sample, this clonotype turned up many times. This chain connects TRBV7-9 to TRBJ1-1, with a tentative D call TRBD1 (5 bases). There are 15 residues in the CDR3. The ends were cut back, 4 bases at V and 2 bases at J, with 14 bases in the middle. Germline CDR1 is SEHNR and CDR2 is FQNEAQ (reference sequence). In nucleotides, the CDR3 is TGTGCCAGCAGCTCCGGGGCCCCTACCAACACTGAAGCTTTCTTT. This codes for CASSSGAPTNTEAFF.

This clonotype was observed many times. The rearrangement links TRBV29-1 to TRBJ2-5; possible D gene TRBD2, 6 bases. The CDR3 consists of 14 residues. V dropped 3 bases and J dropped 4 bases, with 15 bases sitting between them. CDR1 is SQVTM, CDR2 ANQGSEA, per germline. The CDR3 nucleotides read TGCAGCGTTGAGGGGACTGGCTTGACAGAGACCCAGTACTTC. It yields the protein CSVEGTGLTETQYF. Drawing the rest from reference TRBV29-1 and TRBJ2-5, the complete variable domain is SAVISQKPSRDICQRGTSLTIQCQVDSQVTMMFWYRQQPGQSLTLIATANQGSEATYESGFVIDKFPISRPNLTFSTLTVSNMSPEDSSIYLCSVEGTGLTETQYFGPGTRLLVL.

This clonotype was found many times. This chain links TRBV20-1 with TRBJ2-5, with a weak D call TRBD2 (6 bases). The CDR3 is 13 residues long. The germline V gene has CDR1 DFQATT and CDR2 SNEGSKA (reference sequence). V lost 6 bases to trimming and J lost 2 bases, with 13 bases between them. The CDR3 sequence is CSAGGRPQETQYF. The CDR3 bases are TGCAGTGCCGGGGGACGGCCTCAAGAGACCCAGTACTTC.

In this sample, this clonotype turned up many times. The gene calls are TRBV20-1 and TRBJ2-5; a possible D gene is TRBD2 (6 bases). CDR1 is DFQATT and CDR2 is SNEGSKA in the germline V gene (reference sequence). The CDR3 has 15 amino acids. V was shortened by 5 bases and J by 2 bases, with 18 bases between the two germline ends. The CDR3 region is CSAGPPTSVQETQYF. As DNA, the CDR3 is TGCAGTGCTGGCCCCCCGACTAGTGTGCAAGAGACCCAGTACTTC.

Concerning this clonotype itself: With a much larger clone just one base away, this may be a read error. The CDR3 bases are TGTGCCACCACGGCAGATAGCAATCAGCCCCAGGATTTT. Its protein is CATTADSNQPQDF. V gene TRBV24-1 combines with J gene TRBJ1-5; D unclear. The germline V gene has CDR1 KGHDR and CDR2 SFDVKD. This CDR3 contains 13 residues.

This clonotype was seen repeatedly, ten times or more. This chain connects TRBV7-3 to TRBJ1-1; 7 bases are shared with TRBD1. CDR1 and CDR2 (germline): SGHTA, FQGTGA. The length of the CDR3 is 14 residues. V trimming: 4 bases; J trimming: 4 bases; junction bases outside the gene matches: 6. CDR3 region: CASSYQGESTEAFF. CDR3 nucleotide sequence: TGTGCCAGCAGCTACCAGGGGGAGAGCACTGAAGCTTTCTTT.

In DNA form, the CDR3 reads TGTGCCTGGCGACGGACAGGGATAAATTACGGCTACACCTTC. Its protein is CAWRRTGINYGYTF. This rearrangement joins TRBV30 to TRBJ1-2; TRBD1 matches at 8 bases. This CDR3 has 14 amino acids. Trimming cost V 5 bases and J 8 bases; bases outside gene matches: 13. From germline, CDR1 is GTSNPN and CDR2 SVGIG (reference sequence).

The V call is TRBV19, the J call TRBJ2-5; no clear D. Trimming took off 0 bases at V and 6 bases at J, with 8 bases between the two ends. The germline V gene encodes CDR1 LNHDA and CDR2 SQIVND (reference sequence). This CDR3 has 13 amino acids. This CDR3 reads CASSIESRKTQYF. CDR3 DNA sequence: TGTGCCAGTAGTATAGAGTCCCGCAAGACCCAGTACTTC.

This clonotype has at least ten counts. V gene TRBV6-1 combines with J gene TRBJ1-3; D gene uncertain. V lost 11 bases to trimming and J lost 2 bases, with 16 bases between them. From germline, CDR1 is MNHNS and CDR2 SASEGT. The CDR3 loop spans 14 amino acids. The CDR3 DNA follows: TGTGCCGCCAGGATCACTAGGACTGGAAACACCATATATTTT. It specifies CAARITRTGNTIYF.

This clonotype was seen ten or more times. V usage is TRBV29-1 and J usage is TRBJ2-7, with 8 nucleotides matching TRBD2. The trim removed 5 bases at V and 0 bases at J, leaving 3 bases unmatched. The CDR3 loop spans 13 amino acids. The germline CDR1 and CDR2 sequences are SQVTM and ANQGSEA. This chain's CDR3 is CSVREGSSYEQYF. The CDR3 region has the DNA TGCAGCGTTCGGGAGGGGAGCTCCTACGAGCAGTACTTC.

This chain uses TRBV12-3 or TRBV12-4 with TRBJ1-1; tentatively, D is TRBD1 (5 bases). The CDR3 runs 15 residues. Trimming removed 6 bases from V and 0 bases from J, with 14 bases in between. CDR3 sequence reads: CASRPGGAMNTEAFF. As DNA, the CDR3 is TGTGCCAGCAGGCCGGGGGGTGCGATGAACACTGAAGCTTTCTTT.

This clonotype was detected only once. The CDR3 loop is CASSLDGTGNEQFF. CDR3 nucleotides: TGTGCCAGCAGCTTGGATGGGACAGGTAATGAGCAGTTCTTC. The rearrangement joins TRBV5-4 to TRBJ2-1, with 8 bases matching TRBD1. Germline V gene data show CDR1 as SGHNT and CDR2 as YYREEE (reference sequence). The trim removed 0 bases at V and 7 bases at J, leaving 3 bases unmatched. This CDR3 is 14 amino acids long.

This clonotype was recorded at least ten times. V gene TRBV7-8 combines with J gene TRBJ1-3; no reliable D call. Germline lookup yields CDR1 SGHVS and CDR2 FQNEAQ. This CDR3 contains 13 residues. V shed 5 bases and J shed 2 bases, with 7 bases lying between them. The CDR3: CASSLIAGNTIYF. The CDR3 DNA follows: TGTGCCAGCAGCCTAATTGCTGGAAACACCATATATTTT. Using reference TRBV7-8 and TRBJ1-3 for the parts outside the CDR3, the full variable domain is GAGVSQSPRYKVAKRGQDVALRCDPISGHVSLFWYQQALGQGPEFLTYFQNEAQLDKSGLPSDRFFAERPEGSVSTLKIQRTQQEDSAVYLCASSLIAGNTIYFGEGSWLTVV.

This clonotype came up many times. The chain couples TRBV7-2 to TRBJ1-2, with D perhaps matching TRBD1 (5 bases). The germline V gene has CDR1 SGHTA and CDR2 FQGNSA. Trimming pared 2 bases from V and 2 bases from J, leaving 9 bases between. This CDR3 has 14 residues. Written as DNA, the CDR3 is TGTGCCAGCAGCTTATCCCGGGACAACTATGGCTACACCTTC. Protein product: CASSLSRDNYGYTF.

At least ten counts were recorded for this clonotype. The chain employs TRBV6-2 or TRBV6-3 and TRBJ2-5; D is undetermined. This CDR3 has 14 residues. Germline CDR1 MNHEY, CDR2 SVGEGT. V was shortened by 10 bases and J by 3 bases, with 18 bases between the two germline ends. This CDR3 is CATSILDPEETQYF. CDR3 DNA: TGTGCCACTTCGATCCTGGACCCGGAAGAGACCCAGTACTTC.

At least ten counts were recorded for this clonotype. The CDR3 DNA reads as TGTGCCAGCAGCGTAGCTACCCAGGCCGGAACGGGCTACACCTTC. Protein product: CASSVATQAGTGYTF. V usage is TRBV9 and J usage is TRBJ1-2; D uncertain. Trimming shortened V by 0 bases and J by 8 bases, and 17 bases separated the two germline ends. Germline CDR1 SGDLS, CDR2 YYNGEE. The CDR3 runs 15 residues.